A selection of T cell receptor beta chains follows, all from one sample in a study of control samples from healthy donors and cancer patients. The protocol was immunoSEQ multiplex PCR, while the TCRdb copy is restricted to in-frame clones and leaves out a portion. The sample shows under 150,000 clones, 70% to 90% of them seen only once. Sequenced input: blood. All receptors derive from a man aged 40-49 years in good health. Each CDR3 is given with its conserved first and last residue. Each record gives: V gene, clone size, D gene, J gene, CDR3 DNA, CDR3 protein. D genes are given only for firm matches. Clone sizes are given selectively: once, few, many, or a class where the clone is expanded.

>TRBV2|NA|NA|TRBJ1-1
TGTGCCAGCAGTGAAGAGTCAGGGAGTCGGTCTGAAGCTTTCTTT
CASSEESGSRSEAFF
>TRBV6-6|NA|NA|TRBJ2-7
TGTGCCAGCAGTTACTCTCTTGCGTCCTACGAGCAGTACTTC
CASSYSLASYEQYF
>TRBV9|NA|NA|TRBJ2-3
TGTGCCAGCAGCTTACGGGCAGATACGCAGTATTTT
CASSLRADTQYF
>TRBV19|NA|NA|TRBJ1-4
TGTGCCAGTACCACTCAACCGGGGGAAAAACTGTTTTTT
CASTTQPGEKLFF
>TRBV2|NA|NA|TRBJ1-2
TGTGCCAGCAGTGAAAGGACGGGGAACTATGGCTACACCTTC
CASSERTGNYGYTF
>TRBV6-5|NA|NA|TRBJ1-3
TGTGCCAGCATCAGGACGGCATCCGGAAACACCATATATTTT
CASIRTASGNTIYF
>TRBV15|once|NA|TRBJ2-7
TGTGCCACCAGCAGCAGAGATACGGGGGTCGAGCAGTACTTC
CATSSRDTGVEQYF
>TRBV4-3|NA|NA|TRBJ1-1
TGCGCCAGCAGCCGAGACGGGGACCTTATGAACACTGAAGCTTTCTTT
CASSRDGDLMNTEAFF
>TRBV20-1|NA|NA|TRBJ2-7
TGCAGTGCTAGAGGTAAAGGCGAGCAGTACTTC
CSARGKGEQYF
>TRBV4-3|NA|TRBD1|TRBJ1-6
TGCGCCAGCAGCCAAGACTTGGACAGGAAAAATTCACCCCTCCACTTT
CASSQDLDRKNSPLHF
>TRBV27|NA|NA|TRBJ2-1
TGTGCCAGCCGAGTCCCCGGGCCCAACAATGAGCAGTTCTTC
CASRVPGPNNEQFF
>TRBV10-1|NA|NA|TRBJ1-1
TGCGCCAGCAGTGAATTAAGTTCAGGGAGGAATGAAGCTTTCTTT
CASSELSSGRNEAFF
>TRBV3-1/TRBV3-2|NA|NA|TRBJ1-1
TGTGCCAGCAGCCCCAGGGTGAACACTGAAGCTTTCTTT
CASSPRVNTEAFF
>TRBV6-5|once|NA|TRBJ1-1
TGTGCCAGCAGTTACATGGCTGAAGCTTTCTTT
CASSYMAEAFF
>TRBV6-2/TRBV6-3|NA|TRBD1|TRBJ2-2
TGTGCCAGCAGCCGCAACCCGACAGGGGCGGGCACCGGGGAGCTGTTTTTT
CASSRNPTGAGTGELFF
>TRBV10-3|NA|NA|TRBJ1-2
TGTGCCATCAGGCCCGGGGGGGTTCAGAACTATGGCTACACCTTC
CAIRPGGVQNYGYTF
>TRBV21-1|NA|NA|TRBJ2-5
TGTGCCAGCAGCAAAGCAAGAGGGACAGGGGGCCAGGAGACCCAGTACTTC
CASSKARGTGGQETQYF
>TRBV5-1|NA|NA|TRBJ2-5
TGCGCCAGCAGCCCCGGGACGGGGGAGACCCAGTACTTC
CASSPGTGETQYF
>TRBV30|few|NA|TRBJ1-2
TGTGCCTGGAATAAGGGACTGAGCTATGGCTACACCTTC
CAWNKGLSYGYTF
>TRBV4-1|NA|NA|TRBJ1-2
TGCGCCAGCAGCCAAGACCAGGGAAACTATGGCTACACCTTC
CASSQDQGNYGYTF
>TRBV5-1|NA|TRBD1|TRBJ2-5
TGCGCCAGCAGCTTGGCCGGACAGGGTGGCGAGACCCAGTACTTC
CASSLAGQGGETQYF
>TRBV28|NA|TRBD1|TRBJ1-2
TGTGCCAGCAGTTCCTGGGACAGCTATGGCTACACCTTC
CASSSWDSYGYTF
>TRBV4-1|NA|NA|TRBJ2-7
TGCGCCAGCAGCCAAGATAGGGACAAGATCTACGAGCAGTACTTC
CASSQDRDKIYEQYF
>TRBV6-5|few|NA|TRBJ1-5
TGTGCCAGTGCTTTGGGGCGAGGGAATCAGCCCCAGCATTTT
CASALGRGNQPQHF
>TRBV24-1|once|NA|TRBJ2-1
TGTGCCGTCGGAGGTTTAAATGAGCAGTTCTTC
CAVGGLNEQFF
>TRBV6-6|NA|NA|TRBJ2-7
TGTGCCAGCACCTCCACGGGGCCCTCCGAGCAGTACTTC
CASTSTGPSEQYF
>TRBV9|NA|TRBD1|TRBJ2-2
TGTGCCAGCAGCGTAGATTTGGCGGGACAGGGTAACACCGGGGAGCTGTTTTTT
CASSVDLAGQGNTGELFF
>TRBV14|NA|NA|TRBJ1-1
TGTGCCAGCAGCCAACAGATCAGCGGTGAAGCTTTCTTT
CASSQQISGEAFF
>TRBV4-2|NA|TRBD2|TRBJ2-3
TGTGCCAGCAGCCAATTATCGGGAGGGTACACAGATACGCAGTATTTT
CASSQLSGGYTDTQYF
>TRBV9|NA|TRBD2|TRBJ2-7
TGTGCCAGGAGACGGACTAGCGAATCCTACGAGCAGTACTTC
CARRRTSESYEQYF
>TRBV11-2|NA|TRBD1|TRBJ1-2
TGTGCCAGCAGCTTTGACAGGGCGACCCGGTATGGCTACACCTTC
CASSFDRATRYGYTF
>TRBV18|NA|TRBD1|TRBJ1-6
TGTGCCAGCTCACCCGAGGACAGGGGTTCACCCCTCCACTTT
CASSPEDRGSPLHF
>TRBV19|NA|NA|TRBJ1-2
TGTGCCAGTAGTAGATGGGAGATTAACTATGGCTACACCTTC
CASSRWEINYGYTF
>TRBV7-2|NA|TRBD1|TRBJ2-7
TGTGCCAGCACCCCAAGGACAGGGGGCCCCTACGAGCAGTACTTC
CASTPRTGGPYEQYF
>TRBV19|NA|NA|TRBJ2-3
TGTGCCAGTAGCGCACGGACAGCCTCTGAATGGAATCAGCCCCAGTATTTT
CASSARTASEWNQPQYF
>TRBV7-2|NA|TRBD2|TRBJ2-7
TGTGCCAGCAGCTCGAATGGACTAGCGGGGGACGAGCAGTACTTC
CASSSNGLAGDEQYF
>TRBV28|once|TRBD1|TRBJ1-2
TGTGCCAGCAGTGGCAGGGGGCTCTTCTATGGCTACACCTTC
CASSGRGLFYGYTF
>TRBV2|NA|TRBD2|TRBJ2-3
TGTGCCAGCAGTGATGCGAGCGGGGGGTACGATACGCAGTATTTT
CASSDASGGYDTQYF
>TRBV4-3|NA|TRBD1|TRBJ1-5
TGCGCCAGCAGCCAAGATCAGGGGACAGTCAATCAGCCCCAGCATTTT
CASSQDQGTVNQPQHF
>TRBV5-1|NA|NA|TRBJ2-5
TGCGCCAGCAGTCTCGCGGGGGCGCGGGAGACCCAGTACTTC
CASSLAGARETQYF
>TRBV5-1|NA|NA|TRBJ2-7
TGCGCCAGCAGCCTATACTACGAGCAGTACTTC
CASSLYYEQYF